The table lists the clone carrying this T cell receptor beta chain with many counts. The antigen is unknown. For the unsorted libraries, 2 million PBMCs stored at -80 C served as input. The sample is drawn from a study of neurological immune-mediated disorders. Whole-study findings and limits: As far as clinical or MRI features were concerned, none was associated with the multiple sclerosis repertoire cluster.

The CDR3 contains 19 residues. V shed 4 bases, J shed 1 base, and the junction held 13 bases outside the gene matches. Germline lookup yields CDR1 SGHAT and CDR2 FQNNGV. The cDNA was generated through 5'RACE incorporating 10-nucleotide random UMIs. TCRdb used MiXCR to reprocess the 5' RACE reads, holding one entry per CDR3 protein. This sample has around 50,000 distinct CDR3 sequences, with under 4.5% found just once. The TCR originated in a woman aged 25 to 39 with multiple sclerosis. This chain connects TRBV11-2 to TRBJ2-2, with TRBD1 matching over 9 bases. Sequencing was performed on PBMCs. The DNA of the CDR3 is TGTGCCAGCAGCTCGCAAAACCGGGACAGGGAAAGGAACACCGGGGAGCTGTTTTTT. This sequence encodes CASSSQNRDRERNTGELFF.